This paragraph covers one T cell receptor beta chain sequence. Ten or more counts support this clonotype. Its cognate antigen has yet to be identified. Base qualities are missing; no much larger clone stands one base away. The data were obtained in a study of CXCR3 chemokines and chemotherapy response in bladder cancer (dated by TCRdb to between 2021 and 2022). Background on the whole study: The study set out to examine whether the activity of the CXCR3 chemokine system within tumors predicted response to chemotherapy in human bladder cancer.

From the germline V gene, CDR1 is SGHTA and CDR2 is FQGNSA. A distance of 10 bases separates the germline ends of V and J, which lose 3 bases and 10 bases respectively. The CDR3 goes from the cysteine to the phenylalanine over 13 residues. Only the CDR3 portion is preserved as DNA: 39 bases, with reading frame beginning at the first base. Library preparation employed PCR. The sequencer listed for this sample is Illumina HiSeq 2500. The public reads were quality trimmed at Q25 with fastp and then assembled into clones with MiXCR by TCRdb, keeping productive beta chains. A single entry per CDR3 protein holds the most common genes and DNA from its merged rows. The sample table contains around 13,000 distinct CDR3 sequences; only one count was recorded for around 12% of them. Roughly 25% of the sample belongs to the ten largest clones.

The biological material was taken from a patient whose treatment included neoadjuvant chemotherapy. The sequence derives from a human donor with bladder cancer that did not respond to neoadjuvant chemotherapy. The chain links TRBV7-2 with TRBJ1-6; no D gene can be assigned with confidence. The DNA sequence is given as TGTGCCAGCAGCTTCTTAGGGAACTCACCCCTCCACTTT. Its amino acids are CASSFLGNSPLHF.